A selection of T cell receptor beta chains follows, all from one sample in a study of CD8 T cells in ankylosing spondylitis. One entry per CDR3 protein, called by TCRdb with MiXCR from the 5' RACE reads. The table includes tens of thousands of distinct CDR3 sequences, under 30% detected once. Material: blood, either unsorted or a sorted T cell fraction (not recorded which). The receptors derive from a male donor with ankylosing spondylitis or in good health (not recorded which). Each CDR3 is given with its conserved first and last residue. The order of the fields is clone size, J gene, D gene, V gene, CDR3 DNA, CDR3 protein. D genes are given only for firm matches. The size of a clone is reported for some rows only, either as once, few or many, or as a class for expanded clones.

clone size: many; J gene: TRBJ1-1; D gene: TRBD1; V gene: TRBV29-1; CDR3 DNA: TGCAGCGCCGGACAGGGGAGGACAGCTTTCTTT; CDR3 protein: CSAGQGRTAFF
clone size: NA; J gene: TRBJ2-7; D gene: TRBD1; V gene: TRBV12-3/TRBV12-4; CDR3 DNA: TGTGCCAGCAGTTTAGGGGACAGAAACTCCTACGAGCAGTACTTC; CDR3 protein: CASSLGDRNSYEQYF
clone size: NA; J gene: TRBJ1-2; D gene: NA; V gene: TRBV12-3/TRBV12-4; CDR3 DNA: TGTGCCAGCAGCCTCGGTGCCGGGGGGGGCTACACCTTC; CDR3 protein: CASSLGAGGGYTF
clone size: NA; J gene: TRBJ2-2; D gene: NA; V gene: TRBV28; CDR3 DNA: TGTGCCAGCAGTTTACGGGGGGAGCTGTTTTTT; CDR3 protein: CASSLRGELFF
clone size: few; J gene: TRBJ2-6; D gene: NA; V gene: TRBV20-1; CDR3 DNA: TGCAGTGCGGCACCGGGACCAACCTCTGGGGCCAACGTCCTGACTTTC; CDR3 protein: CSAAPGPTSGANVLTF
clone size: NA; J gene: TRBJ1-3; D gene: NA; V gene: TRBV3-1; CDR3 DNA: TGTGCCAGCAAACCCGTGCTTGGACCGATCTCTGGAAACACCATATATTTT; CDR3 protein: CASKPVLGPISGNTIYF
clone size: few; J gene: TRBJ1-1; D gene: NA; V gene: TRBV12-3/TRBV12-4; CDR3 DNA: TGTGCCAGCAGCCCCCGCACTCTGAACACTGAAGCTTTCTTT; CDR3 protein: CASSPRTLNTEAFF
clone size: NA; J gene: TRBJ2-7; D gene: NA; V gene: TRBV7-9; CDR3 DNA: TGTGCCAGCAGCTTACCATTAAGCGAGCAGTACTTC; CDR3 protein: CASSLPLSEQYF
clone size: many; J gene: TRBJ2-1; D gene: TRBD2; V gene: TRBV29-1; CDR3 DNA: TGCAGCGTTGTACGGTCTAGCGGGCTCAATGAGCAGTTCTTC; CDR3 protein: CSVVRSSGLNEQFF
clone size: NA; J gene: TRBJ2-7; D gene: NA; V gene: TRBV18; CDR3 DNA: TGTGCCAGCTCACCACCCTGGGAGACCTACGAGCAGTACTTC; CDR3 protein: CASSPPWETYEQYF
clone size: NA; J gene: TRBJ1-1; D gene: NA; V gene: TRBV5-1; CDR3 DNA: TGCGCCAGCAGCTTGACCCGAAAAAACACTGAAGCTTTCTTT; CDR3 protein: CASSLTRKNTEAFF
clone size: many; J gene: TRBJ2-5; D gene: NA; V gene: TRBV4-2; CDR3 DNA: TGTGCCAGCAGCCATGTCGGGGTGCAAGAGACCCAGTACTTC; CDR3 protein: CASSHVGVQETQYF
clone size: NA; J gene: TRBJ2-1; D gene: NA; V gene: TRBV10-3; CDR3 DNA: TGTGCCATCAGTGCAGGGGGGGTCTACAATGAGCAGTTCTTC; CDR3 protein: CAISAGGVYNEQFF